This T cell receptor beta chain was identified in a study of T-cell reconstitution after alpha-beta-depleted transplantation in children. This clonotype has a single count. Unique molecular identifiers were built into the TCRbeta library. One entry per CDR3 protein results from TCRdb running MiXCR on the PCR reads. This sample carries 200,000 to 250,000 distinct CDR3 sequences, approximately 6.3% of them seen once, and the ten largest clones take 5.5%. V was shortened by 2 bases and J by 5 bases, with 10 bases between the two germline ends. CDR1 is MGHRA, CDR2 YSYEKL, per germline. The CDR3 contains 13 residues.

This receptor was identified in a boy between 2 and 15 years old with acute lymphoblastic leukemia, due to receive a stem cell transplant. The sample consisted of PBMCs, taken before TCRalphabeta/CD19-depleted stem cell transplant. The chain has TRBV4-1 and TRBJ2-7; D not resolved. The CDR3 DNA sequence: TGCGCCAGCAGCCAATTAAATATACACGAGCAGTACTTC. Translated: CASSQLNIHEQYF.